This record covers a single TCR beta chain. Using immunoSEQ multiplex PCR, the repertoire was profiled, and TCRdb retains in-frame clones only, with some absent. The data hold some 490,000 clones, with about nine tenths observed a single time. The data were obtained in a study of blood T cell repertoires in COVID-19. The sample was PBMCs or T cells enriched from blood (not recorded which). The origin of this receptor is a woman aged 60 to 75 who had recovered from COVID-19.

The DNA of the CDR3 is TGCAGCGTCACTAAAGGATCGGCCCTTGACGCTTTCTTT. As protein: CSVTKGSALDAFF. The chain joins TRBV29-1 to TRBJ1-1; D ambiguous. The CDR3 loop spans 13 amino acids. Germline values: CDR1 SQVTM, CDR2 ANQGSEA. V was pared by 6 bases and J by 11 bases, with 22 bases between.